One and the same sample provided the 18 T cell receptor beta chains below, sequenced in a study of T-cell reconstitution after alpha-beta-depleted transplantation in children. The TCRbeta library was prepared with unique molecular identifiers. TCRdb processed the PCR reads anew with MiXCR; each CDR3 protein has one entry. The sample records about 600,000 distinct CDR3 sequences, roughly 13% being singletons. The specimen comprised PBMCs, mostly from graft donor cells, sampled 360 days after TCRalphabeta/CD19-depleted stem cell transplant. These receptors were obtained from a male patient younger than 18 who had a stem cell transplant for acute myeloid leukemia, so the T cells may come from the graft donor.

This clonotype has a count of ten or more. The CDR3 here is CSASRGLVVTDTQYF. DNA for the CDR3: TGCAGTGCTAGCCGGGGACTAGTCGTCACAGATACGCAGTATTTT. The V gene is TRBV20-1, the J gene TRBJ2-3; TRBD2 matches 8 bases. Germline CDR1 reads DFQATT; CDR2 reads SNEGSKA (reference sequence). V trimming: 3 bases; J trimming: 2 bases; junction bases outside the gene matches: 7. This CDR3 is built from 15 residues.

This clonotype was recorded a few times. This sequence joins TRBV2 and TRBJ1-5; D is undetermined. Trimming left V 2 bases short and J 7 bases short, with 6 bases between. The V gene's germline CDR1 is SNHLY and CDR2 FYNNEI. This CDR3 comprises 12 residues. The CDR3 loop is CASSETRQPQHF. The CDR3 region has the DNA TGTGCCAGCAGTGAAACCCGGCAGCCCCAGCATTTT.

The chain uses TRBV6-1 and TRBJ2-5; the match to TRBD2 covers 8 bases. CDR3 length: 16 amino acids. The V and J ends lost 5 bases and 1 base, in that order; junction bases with no gene match: 9. The germline CDR1 and CDR2 sequences are MNHNS and SASEGT. CDR3: CASSRGLAGLQETQYF. The CDR3 DNA reads TGTGCCAGCAGTCGAGGATTAGCGGGACTCCAAGAGACCCAGTACTTC.

This clonotype showed up just a few times. This chain joins TRBV19 and TRBJ2-3, with a weak D call TRBD2 (5 bases). Trimming stripped 5 bases from V and 2 bases from J, with 17 bases between. The length of the CDR3 is 16 residues. CDR1 is LNHDA and CDR2 is SQIVND in the germline V gene (reference sequence). CDR3 sequence reads: CASSLGPGVPTDTQYF. The CDR3 DNA sequence: TGTGCCAGTAGTCTCGGGCCCGGGGTACCCACAGATACGCAGTATTTT.

This clonotype was detected only a few times. The chain recombines TRBV20-1 with TRBJ2-1; possibly TRBD2 for D (5 bases). Deletions cut 0 bases from V and 1 base from J, with 10 bases between. Germline lookup yields CDR1 DFQATT and CDR2 SNEGSKA (reference sequence). CDR3 length: 15 amino acids. This CDR3 is CSARDSDFSYNEQFF. The CDR3 bases are TGCAGTGCTAGAGATTCGGACTTTTCCTACAATGAGCAGTTCTTC.

The chain combines TRBV12-3 or TRBV12-4 with TRBJ1-5; 8 bases are a match to TRBD1. Losses at the gene ends were 7 bases for V and 8 bases for J; bases not matched to a gene: 7. The CDR3 spans 13 residues. The CDR3 DNA sequence: TGTGCCAGCAAAATCAGGGGGCAAAAGCCCCAGCATTTT. It encodes CASKIRGQKPQHF.

This clonotype was observed a few times. The rearrangement links TRBV2 to TRBJ2-1; D unclear. The CDR3 extends over 12 amino acids. Germline loops: CDR1 SNHLY, CDR2 FYNNEI. Deletions cut 6 bases from V and 8 bases from J, with 11 bases between. CDR3 coding DNA: TGTGCCAGCAGACGAATTCTGGATGAGCAGTTCTTC. This codes for CASRRILDEQFF.

V and J are TRBV6-2 or TRBV6-3 and TRBJ2-1; 10 nucleotides line up with TRBD2. V gave up 5 bases and J gave up 0 bases; unmatched junction bases: 19. The CDR3 totals 21 residues. Germline lookup yields CDR1 MNHEY and CDR2 SVGEGT. This CDR3 is CASSPTPGLASRVNSYNEQFF. The CDR3 DNA follows: TGTGCCAGCAGTCCCACACCGGGACTAGCGAGTCGTGTTAACTCCTACAATGAGCAGTTCTTC.

This clonotype was seen repeatedly, ten times or more. The chain links TRBV7-9 to TRBJ2-3; D is perhaps TRBD2 (5 bases). The germline V gene has CDR1 SEHNR and CDR2 FQNEAQ (reference sequence). Trimming shortened V by 8 bases and J by 4 bases, and 16 bases separated the two germline ends. The CDR3 spans 14 residues. CDR3 sequence (DNA): TGTGCCAGCTTAGAACTGCGGGTTTCAGATACGCAGTATTTT. This sequence encodes CASLELRVSDTQYF.

The chain links TRBV2 to TRBJ1-5, with 9 positions matching TRBD1. The CDR3 is 17 amino acids. Germline lookup yields CDR1 SNHLY and CDR2 FYNNEI. CDR3 in DNA: TGTACCATCTGCTCCGGGACAGGGACCGGAGGCAATCAGCCCCAGCATTTT. Protein sequence: CTICSGTGTGGNQPQHF.

This clonotype has a count of ten or more. This chain joins TRBV4-3 and TRBJ2-1; a possible D gene is TRBD2 (6 bases). The CDR3 runs 15 residues. Germline CDR1 LGHNA, CDR2 YSLEER. V lost 0 bases and J lost 8, with 14 bases in between. Written as DNA, the CDR3 is TGCGCCAGCAGCCAAGATGCGGGACCTGGAGATGAGCAGTTCTTC. It is translated as CASSQDAGPGDEQFF.

The chain joins TRBV4-3 to TRBJ2-7; 8 bases map to TRBD2. Germline CDR1 and CDR2: LGHNA and YSLEER. The CDR3 has 17 amino acids. V dropped 2 bases and J dropped 0; count of bases not matched to a gene: 9. In nucleotides, the CDR3 is TGCGCCAGCAGCCAAAGAACTAGCGGCAGGCTCTCCTACGAGCAGTACTTC. It codes for CASSQRTSGRLSYEQYF.

This clonotype was observed many times. The chain combines TRBV10-3 with TRBJ2-7, with 7 bases aligning to TRBD2. The V gene's germline CDR1 is ENHRY and CDR2 SYGVKD. The trim removed 4 bases at V and 1 base at J, leaving 4 bases unmatched. The CDR3 length is 14 residues. Here the CDR3 reads CAISVAGVSYEQYF. CDR3 coding DNA: TGTGCCATCAGTGTCGCGGGAGTTTCCTACGAGCAGTACTTC.

This clonotype has a count of ten or more. V and J are TRBV18 and TRBJ2-1; D ambiguous. This CDR3 comprises 12 residues. V shed 6 bases and J shed 8 bases, with 11 bases lying between them. Germline V gene data show CDR1 as KGHSH and CDR2 as LQKENI. CDR3 nucleotide sequence: TGTGCCAGCTCGCCTGGTTTGCATGAGCAGTTCTTC. Translation: CASSPGLHEQFF.

In its sample, this clonotype was seen many times. V and J are TRBV29-1 and TRBJ2-1; D remains unclear. Germline V gives CDR1 SQVTM, CDR2 ANQGSEA. The V end was cut by 8 bases, the J end by 2 bases, with 22 bases between. This CDR3 is 16 amino acids long. The CDR3 is CSTWASSDVAYNEQFF. The CDR3 DNA reads TGCAGCACGTGGGCTTCCAGTGATGTAGCCTACAATGAGCAGTTCTTC.

The chain uses TRBV20-1 and TRBJ2-1; no reliable D call. The germline CDR1 and CDR2 sequences are DFQATT and SNEGSKA (reference sequence). V lost 1 base, J lost 2 bases, and 15 bases lay in between. This CDR3 is 16 amino acids long. CDR3 nucleotides: TGCAGTGCTAGAGGGTCAACGGGTGAGCCCTACAATGAGCAGTTCTTC. This translates into CSARGSTGEPYNEQFF.

Only a few counts were recorded for this clonotype. V usage is TRBV6-1 and J usage is TRBJ2-1; D is perhaps TRBD1 or TRBD2 (6 bases each). CDR3 length: 18 residues. The V gene's germline CDR1 is MNHNS and CDR2 SASEGT. V shed 6 bases and J shed 3 bases, with 24 bases lying between them. The CDR3 DNA sequence: TGTGCCAGCAGCCCCCGGGGGCAGACTAGAGGTTTCTACAATGAGCAGTTCTTC. Its translation is CASSPRGQTRGFYNEQFF.

The CDR3 is CASSPRGPRGQETQYF. The CDR3, as DNA: TGCGCCAGCAGCCCTCGGGGTCCTCGGGGGCAAGAGACCCAGTACTTC. The genes are TRBV5-1 and TRBJ2-5, with D tentatively TRBD2 (6 bases). Germline CDR1 reads SGHRS; CDR2 reads YFSETQ. CDR3 length equals 16 residues. Trimming removed 4 bases from V and 2 bases from J, with 18 bases in between.